The 19 T cell receptor beta chains in this list originate from one sample, sequenced in a study of T cell changes during pregnancy in multiple sclerosis. Libraries were prepared by immunoSEQ multiplex PCR; TCRdb keeps only in-frame clonotypes and omits some of them. Among roughly 70,000 clones listed, almost 95% were seen once. The sequencing here drew on peripheral blood, taken before pregnancy. These receptors all come from a female donor with multiple sclerosis, enrolled in a pregnancy study.

The genes are TRBV6-6 and TRBJ2-3; 14 bases line up with TRBD2. The CDR3 runs 15 residues. Losses at the gene ends were 6 bases for V and 8 bases for J; bases not matched to a gene: 7. Per the germline V gene, CDR1 is MNHNY and CDR2 is SVGAGI (reference sequence). In nucleotides, the CDR3 is TGTGCCAGCAGAGGAGGGACTAGCGGGAGTAGTACGCAGTATTTT. Translating gives CASRGGTSGSSTQYF.

The chain employs TRBV28 and TRBJ1-1, with D hard to call. The germline V and J ends were trimmed by 5 bases and 7 bases, with 14 bases remaining between them. The CDR3 consists of 13 residues. CDR1 and CDR2 (germline): MDHEN, SYDVKM. This chain's CDR3 is CASSRRSSGEAFF. The CDR3, as DNA: TGTGCCAGCAGTAGGAGGTCCTCGGGTGAAGCTTTCTTT.

The V gene is TRBV7-9, the J gene TRBJ2-1; TRBD1 matches at 11 bases. V was clipped by 4 bases and J by 4 bases; unmatched bases: 12. This CDR3 spans 18 amino acids. Germline-derived CDR1 and CDR2 are SEHNR and FQNEAQ (reference sequence). The CDR3 nucleotides read TGTGCCAGCAGCTCCACGGACAGGGGGCTCCAGAATTACAATGAGCAGTTCTTC. Encoded protein: CASSSTDRGLQNYNEQFF.

This chain links TRBV4-2 with TRBJ1-1; TRBD1 aligns across 7 bases. V was pared by 4 bases and J by 5 bases, with 16 bases of the junction left unmatched. Germline assignment: CDR1 LGHNA and CDR2 YNFKEQ. This CDR3 is 17 amino acids long. As DNA, the CDR3 is TGTGCCAGCAGCCCCCTCCCGAAGGGGGCAGGTGCGACTGAAGCTTTCTTT. Translating it yields CASSPLPKGAGATEAFF.

The chain combines TRBV30 with TRBJ2-6; the D is unclear. The germline gives CDR1 GTSNPN, CDR2 SVGIG (reference sequence). The CDR3 extends over 15 amino acids. V lost 2 bases, J lost 4 bases, and 12 bases lay in between. This CDR3 reads CAWSPPLSGANVLTF. In DNA, the CDR3 is TGTGCCTGGAGTCCCCCCCTTTCCGGGGCCAACGTCCTGACTTTC. The variable domain in full, with the rest retrieved from reference TRBV30 and TRBJ2-6, is SQTIHQWPATLVQPVGSPLSLECTVEGTSNPNLYWYRQAAGRGLQLLFYSVGIGQISSEVPQNLSASRPQDRQFILSSKKLLLSDSGFYLCAWSPPLSGANVLTFGAGSRLTVL.

This clone showed up just once. The genes are TRBV5-4 and TRBJ2-1, with unresolved D. The germline V gene encodes CDR1 SGHNT and CDR2 YYREEE (reference sequence). The CDR3 spans 17 residues. Trimming pared 0 bases from V and 0 bases from J, leaving 13 bases between. CDR3 DNA sequence: TGTGCCAGCAGCTTGGCTCCCGGCGGAAGCTCCTACAATGAGCAGTTCTTC. As protein: CASSLAPGGSSYNEQFF.

J is TRBJ2-7 and V is TRBV18; TRBD2 matches at 7 bases. The CDR3 totals 14 residues. The V and J ends lost 2 bases and 0 bases, in that order; junction bases with no gene match: 1. Germline CDR1 and CDR2: KGHSH and LQKENI. CDR3: CASSPSGNSYEQYF. The CDR3 DNA follows: TGTGCCAGCTCACCAAGCGGGAACTCCTACGAGCAGTACTTC.

V gene TRBV4-3 combines with J gene TRBJ2-3, with 7 bases identical to TRBD2. The V segment lost 0 bases and the J segment 4 bases; nucleotides outside the gene matches: 13. CDR3 length: 18 residues. The germline gives CDR1 LGHNA, CDR2 YSLEER. DNA for the CDR3: TGCGCCAGCAGCCAAGATCTTGAAGGAGTGGGAGGGCCAGATACGCAGTATTTT. Its protein is CASSQDLEGVGGPDTQYF.

The chain recombines TRBV9 with TRBJ2-1; 8 bases are shared with TRBD1. The CDR3 runs to 16 residues. V dropped 0 bases and J dropped 5; count of bases not matched to a gene: 7. Germline-derived CDR1 and CDR2 are SGDLS and YYNGEE. Here the CDR3 DNA reads TGTGCCAGCAGCGTAGAAGGGACAGGATCTCACAATGAGCAGTTCTTC. This gives the protein CASSVEGTGSHNEQFF.

The CDR3 region is CASSWGTGRPEETQYF. DNA of the CDR3: TGTGCCAGCAGCTGGGGGACAGGGCGCCCCGAAGAGACCCAGTACTTC. The chain is built from TRBV7-9 and TRBJ2-5; 9 bases agree with TRBD1. The CDR3 is 16 residues long. The germline V gene has CDR1 SEHNR and CDR2 FQNEAQ (reference sequence). The J segment lost 3 bases and the V segment lost 4 bases, leaving 9 bases of the junction unmatched.

The gene calls are TRBV7-9 and TRBJ2-7; 12 bases map to TRBD1. The CDR3 is 15 residues long. V gave up 5 bases and J gave up 5 bases; unmatched junction bases: 7. Per the germline V gene, CDR1 is SEHNR and CDR2 is FQNEAQ (reference sequence). CDR3 nucleotide sequence: TGTGCCAGCAGCCCGGGACAGGGGGCTCCTAACGAGCAGTACTTC. This codes for CASSPGQGAPNEQYF.

The V gene is TRBV5-1, the J gene TRBJ2-7; TRBD1 aligns across 9 bases. V lost 2 bases, J lost 3 bases, and 3 bases stayed unmatched. The germline gives CDR1 SGHRS, CDR2 YFSETQ. The CDR3 is 14 amino acids. CDR3 sequence: CASSFPDRGYEQYF. In DNA, the CDR3 is TGCGCCAGCAGCTTCCCGGACAGGGGCTACGAGCAGTACTTC. Together with reference TRBV5-1 and TRBJ2-7, the CDR3 gives the full variable domain: KAGVTQTPRYLIKTRGQQVTLSCSPISGHRSVSWYQQTPGQGLQFLFEYFSETQRNKGNFPGRFSGRQFSNSRSEMNVSTLELGDSALYLCASSFPDRGYEQYFGPGTRLTVT.

This chain joins TRBV28 and TRBJ2-3; 9 positions agree with TRBD2. Germline lookup yields CDR1 MDHEN and CDR2 SYDVKM. The ends lost 5 bases at V and 3 bases at J; junction bases unmatched: 6. The CDR3 runs to 15 residues. CDR3 amino acids: CASSPLAGATDTQYF. The CDR3 DNA sequence: TGTGCCAGCAGTCCATTAGCGGGAGCTACAGATACGCAGTATTTT.

The J gene is TRBJ2-7, the V gene TRBV6-5; 10 bases are shared with TRBD2. The V gene's germline CDR1 is MNHEY and CDR2 SVGAGI. With 8 bases clipped from V and 4 bases from J, the junction kept 8 bases outside the gene matches. The CDR3 totals 14 residues. The CDR3 is CASRELAGTYEQYF. The CDR3, as DNA: TGTGCCAGCCGCGAACTAGCGGGGACATACGAGCAGTACTTC.

The chain uses TRBV5-1 and TRBJ1-2; no definite D call. Germline values: CDR1 SGHRS, CDR2 YFSETQ. This CDR3 comprises 17 residues. V was pared by 0 bases and J by 6 bases, with 21 bases between. CDR3 DNA: TGCGCCAGCAGCTTGGGTATAACGTTCGGTGTTTTTGATGGCTACACCTTC. Translating it yields CASSLGITFGVFDGYTF.

This rearrangement joins TRBV6-5 to TRBJ1-2; 9 bases map to TRBD1. CDR3 length: 12 amino acids. V was pared by 7 bases and J by 4 bases, with 1 base of the junction left unmatched. Germline V gene data show CDR1 as MNHEY and CDR2 as SVGAGI. The CDR3 DNA follows: TGTGCCAGCAAGACAGGGGGCTATGGCTACACCTTC. Its translation: CASKTGGYGYTF.

CDR3: CASSRLEKSSYNEQFF. The CDR3, as DNA: TGTGCCAGCAGCAGACTAGAGAAGAGCTCCTACAATGAGCAGTTCTTC. The chain recombines TRBV27 with TRBJ2-1, with a possible D match to TRBD2 (6 bases). Trimming cost V 6 bases and J 0 bases, with 15 bases left between them. CDR1 is MNHEY, CDR2 SMNVEV, per germline (reference sequence). This CDR3 comprises 16 residues.

V gene TRBV19 combines with J gene TRBJ2-1; 8 positions match TRBD1. This CDR3 comprises 15 residues. Germline CDR1 LNHDA, CDR2 SQIVND (reference sequence). The J segment lost 6 bases and the V segment lost 7 bases, leaving 11 bases of the junction unmatched. CDR3 in DNA: TGTGCCAGTAAACCCCGGACAGGGTGGGGCAATGAGCAGTTCTTC. Translation gives CASKPRTGWGNEQFF. The whole variable domain, filled in from reference TRBV19 and TRBJ2-1, reads DGGITQSPKYLFRKEGQNVTLSCEQNLNHDAMYWYRQDPGQGLRLIYYSQIVNDFQKGDIAEGYSVSREKKESFPLTVTSAQKNPTAFYLCASKPRTGWGNEQFFGPGTRLTVL.

The CDR3 sequence: CASSLDPAGDEVVSYEQYF. The CDR3 bases are TGTGCCAGCAGCTTAGACCCAGCGGGAGATGAGGTGGTCTCCTACGAGCAGTACTTC. The gene calls are TRBV11-2 and TRBJ2-7, with 8 bases identical to TRBD2. This CDR3 has 19 amino acids. Germline CDR1 reads SGHAT; CDR2 reads FQNNGV. After removal of 0 bases from V and 0 bases from J, the junction contained 13 bases not matched to a gene. The full variable domain, in which reference TRBV11-2 and TRBJ2-7 provide the parts outside the CDR3, is EAGVAQSPRYKIIEKRQSVAFWCNPISGHATLYWYQQILGQGPKLLIQFQNNGVVDDSQLPKDRFSAERLKGVDSTLKIQPAKLEDSAVYLCASSLDPAGDEVVSYEQYFGPGTRLTVT.